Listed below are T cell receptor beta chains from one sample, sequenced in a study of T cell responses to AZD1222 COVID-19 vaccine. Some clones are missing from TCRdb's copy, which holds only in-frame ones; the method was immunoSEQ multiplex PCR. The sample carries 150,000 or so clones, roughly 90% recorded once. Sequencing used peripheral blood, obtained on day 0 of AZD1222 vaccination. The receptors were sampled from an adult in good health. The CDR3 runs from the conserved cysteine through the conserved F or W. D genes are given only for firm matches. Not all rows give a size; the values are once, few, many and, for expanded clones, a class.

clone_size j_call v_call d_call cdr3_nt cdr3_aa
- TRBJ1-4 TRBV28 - TGTGCCAGCAGTGCAACTAATGAAAAACTGTTTTTT CASSATNEKLFF
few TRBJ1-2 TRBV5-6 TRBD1 TGTGCCAGCCGAGAAAGGACAGGATTCACTAACTATGGCTACACCTTC CASRERTGFTNYGYTF
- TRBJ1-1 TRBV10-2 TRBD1 TGCGCCAGCAGTGAGGGCAGGGGGCTCCGCAAAGCTTTCTTT CASSEGRGLRKAFF
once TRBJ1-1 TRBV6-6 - TGTGCCAGCAGTTCAGAGGGGGGGGACACTGAAGCTTTCTTT CASSSEGGDTEAFF
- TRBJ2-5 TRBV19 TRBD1 TGTGCCAGCCGGACAGGGGGCCAAGAGACCCAGTACTTC CASRTGGQETQYF
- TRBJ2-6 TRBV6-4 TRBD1 TGTGCCAGCAGTGACTCGGTTCGCAGACAGGGCAGCTCTGGGGCCAACGTCCTGACTTTC CASSDSVRRQGSSGANVLTF
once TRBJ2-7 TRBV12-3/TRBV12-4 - TGTGCCAGCAGTTTAGAGTCTTACCATGAGCAGTACTTC CASSLESYHEQYF
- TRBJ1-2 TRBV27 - TGTGCCAGCAGAGGGAGGGACAACGGCTACACCTTC CASRGRDNGYTF
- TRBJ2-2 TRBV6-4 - TGTGCCAGCAGAGGACAGCCCGGGACCGGGGAGCTGTTTTTT CASRGQPGTGELFF
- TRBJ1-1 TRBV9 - TGTGCCAGCAGCGCTTTCCAGGGTAACACTGAAGCTTTCTTT CASSAFQGNTEAFF
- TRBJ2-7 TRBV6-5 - TGTGCCAGCAGTTACTCGGGGGAGCAGTACTTC CASSYSGEQYF
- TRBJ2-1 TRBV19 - TGTGCCAGTAGTAACGCGGACTACAATGAGCAGTTCTTC CASSNADYNEQFF
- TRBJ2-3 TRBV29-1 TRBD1 TGCAGCGTTGACGGACAGGGTTTGGATACGCAGTATTTT CSVDGQGLDTQYF
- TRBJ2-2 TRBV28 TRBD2 TGTGCCAGCAGTCCCTTAGCGGGAGGGCTCACCGGGGAGCTGTTTTTT CASSPLAGGLTGELFF
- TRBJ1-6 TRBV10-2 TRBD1 TGCGCCAGCAGTGAGTCCTCAGGGGGGAGGGTGTATTCACCCCTCCACTTT CASSESSGGRVYSPLHF
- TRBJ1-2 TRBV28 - TGTGCCAGCAGGACATCTGGGGTCCCATATGGCTACACCTTC CASRTSGVPYGYTF
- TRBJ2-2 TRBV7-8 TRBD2 TGTGCCAGCGATGGAACTAGCGCCAACACCGGGGAGCTGTTTTTT CASDGTSANTGELFF
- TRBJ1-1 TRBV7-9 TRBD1 TGTGCCAGCAGCCCCAGGGGGCTTAGGAACACTGAAGCTTTCTTT CASSPRGLRNTEAFF
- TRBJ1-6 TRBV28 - TGTGCCAGCAGTCCCCCCTCCTATTCACCCCTCCACTTT CASSPPSYSPLHF
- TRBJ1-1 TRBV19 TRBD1 TGTGCCACTTGGGACAGGGGCACTGAAGCTTTCTTT CATWDRGTEAFF
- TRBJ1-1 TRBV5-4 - TGTGCCAGCAGCCCCGACCGGGCGGGGCACACTGAAGCTTTCTTT CASSPDRAGHTEAFF
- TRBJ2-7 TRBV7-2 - TGTGCCAGCAGCTTAGTGGTGGGGTGGGGAGAAATTCACTACGAGCAGTACTTC CASSLVVGWGEIHYEQYF
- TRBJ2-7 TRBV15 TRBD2 TGTGCCACCAGCAGACGTCCAGGGACTAGCACCTACGAGCAGTACTTC CATSRRPGTSTYEQYF
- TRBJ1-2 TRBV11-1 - TGTGCCACCTCCCAAGTGGGGGCACGAGGCTACACCTTC CATSQVGARGYTF
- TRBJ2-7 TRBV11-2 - TGTGCCAGCAGCTTATGGGCGGCAAACTCCTACGAGCAGTACTTC CASSLWAANSYEQYF
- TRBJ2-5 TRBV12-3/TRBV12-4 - TGTGCCAGCAGTTTTTTTCCCGGGGAGACCCAGTACTTC CASSFFPGETQYF
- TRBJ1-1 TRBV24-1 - TGTGCCACCAGTGATGGGACCCCCAGATGTGAAGCTTTCTTT CATSDGTPRCEAFF
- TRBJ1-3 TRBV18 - TGTGCCAGCTCACCTCAAACGGGATTTTCCTCTGGAAACACCATATATTTT CASSPQTGFSSGNTIYF
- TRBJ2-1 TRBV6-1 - TGTGCCAGCAGTGAGGAGGGGGGGATAGGGAGCGGGGCTACCAATGAGCAGTTCTTC CASSEEGGIGSGATNEQFF
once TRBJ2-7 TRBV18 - TGTGCCAGCCCTCTAACTTTCAGGGCCCACGAGCAGTACTTC CASPLTFRAHEQYF
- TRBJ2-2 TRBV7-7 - TGTGCTAGCACCCCGGGTCTGAACACCGGGGAGCTGTTTTTT CASTPGLNTGELFF
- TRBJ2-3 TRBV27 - TGTGCCAGCAGTTTACTGGGACTCTCCACAGATACGCAGTATTTT CASSLLGLSTDTQYF
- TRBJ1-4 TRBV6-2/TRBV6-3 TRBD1 TGTGCCAGCAGCCTCCAAGACAGGGATCGCGAAAAACTGTTTTTT CASSLQDRDREKLFF
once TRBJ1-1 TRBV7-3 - TGTGCCAGCAGCCAAGACAGAAACACTGAAGCTTTCTTT CASSQDRNTEAFF
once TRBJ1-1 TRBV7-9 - TGTGCCAGCAGCCCCGAGGGGGGAGGGGGAACTGAAGCTTTCTTT CASSPEGGGGTEAFF
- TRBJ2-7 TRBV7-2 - TGTGCCAGCAGCTCCTCCCCAGCGGGCCCCTACGAGCAGTACTTC CASSSSPAGPYEQYF
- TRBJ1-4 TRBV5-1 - TGCGCCAGCAGCCCTAACCCGGGGTCGGTCGGCGCTGAGCTGTTTTTT CASSPNPGSVGAELFF
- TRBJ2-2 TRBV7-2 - TGTGCCAGCAGCTTAAGGTTGGGGGGACTGAACACCGGGGAGCTGTTTTTT CASSLRLGGLNTGELFF
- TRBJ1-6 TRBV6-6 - TGTGCCAGCACCCCAATTGGTGGGTCCTATAATTCACCCCTCCACTTT CASTPIGGSYNSPLHF
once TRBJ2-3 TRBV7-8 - TGTGCCAGCAGCCCAGTGGACAGCCAGAGGGGAGATACGCAGTATTTT CASSPVDSQRGDTQYF
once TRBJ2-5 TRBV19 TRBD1 TGTGCCAGTAGTCCGACAGGGCAAGAGACCCAGTACTTC CASSPTGQETQYF
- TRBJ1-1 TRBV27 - TGTGCCAGCCTCCCGGGGACGGCGAACACTGAAGCTTTCTTT CASLPGTANTEAFF
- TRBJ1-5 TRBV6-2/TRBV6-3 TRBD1 TGTGCCAGCAGTCACGGACAGGGACAGCCCCAGCATTTT CASSHGQGQPQHF
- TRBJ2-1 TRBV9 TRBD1 TGTGCCAGCAGCGTAGAGAGTGGGACAGGGAGAACCTACGATGAGCAGTTCTTC CASSVESGTGRTYDEQFF
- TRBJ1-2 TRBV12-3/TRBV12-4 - TGTGCCAGCAGTTTGATTGGGGACTATGGCTACACCTTC CASSLIGDYGYTF
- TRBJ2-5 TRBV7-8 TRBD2 TGTGCCAGCAGCTGGGCCCGACTAGCGGGGGAGACCCAGTACTTC CASSWARLAGETQYF
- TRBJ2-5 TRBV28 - TGTGCCAGCAGTTTGTACCCTAGTGAAGAGACCCAGTACTTC CASSLYPSEETQYF
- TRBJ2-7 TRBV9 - TGTGCCAGCAGCGCCTGGGCCCTGAAAAGGGTCTACGAGCAGTACTTC CASSAWALKRVYEQYF
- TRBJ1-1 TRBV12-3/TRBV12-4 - TGTGCCAGCAGCCGCAATATGGTCACTGAAGCTTTCTTT CASSRNMVTEAFF
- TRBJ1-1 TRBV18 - TGTGCCAGCTCACGAGGGATGAACACTGAAGCTTTCTTT CASSRGMNTEAFF
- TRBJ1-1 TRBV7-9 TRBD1 TGTGCCAGCAGCTCCCCTCCGGGACAGGCGATTAACACTGAAGCTTTCTTT CASSSPPGQAINTEAFF
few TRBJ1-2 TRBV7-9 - TGTGCCAGCAGCTCTCCTGGGGACTATGGCTACACCTTC CASSSPGDYGYTF
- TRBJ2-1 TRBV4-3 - TGCGCCAGCAGCCAAGATAGGGGCAGCTACAATGAGCAGTTCTTC CASSQDRGSYNEQFF